The following is a T cell receptor beta chain sequence with its context. This clone was detected many times. Its antigen remains undetermined. No base quality information exists; no much larger clone differs at one position. In the prospective study, participants were about 18 to 100 years old, resided in about two dozen geographic areas of the United States, and were enrolled through a virtual design. To assign participants to cohorts, the prospective study relied on clinical history that participants themselves reported in a screening survey and a study questionnaire. Mobile phlebotomists in the prospective study collected whole blood, serum and a nasopharyngeal or oropharyngeal swab from every participant. Participants in the prospective study had the option to provide additional blood draws and questionnaires over a roughly 2-month period. Prospective study blood samples were shipped either frozen or at room temperature before DNA extraction.

V and J are trimmed by 1 base and 5 bases, and the gene matches miss 9 bases of the junction. The germline V gene (reference sequence) sets CDR1 to LGHDT and CDR2 to YNNKEL. The CDR3, from cysteine to phenylalanine, totals 16 residues. CDR3 DNA only is kept here, 48 bases in frame from base 1. TCRbeta CDR3 regions were amplified from genomic DNA by means of the immunoSEQ Assay, a bias-controlled multiplex PCR. The source study handled its data this way. The number of nucleated cells in each sample was estimated by amplification of reference gene primers within the assay. Sequence reads were collapsed and filtered to measure the absolute abundance of every unique TCRbeta CDR3 rearrangement. For each sample, productive Simpson clonality was calculated as the square root of Simpson's diversity index over productive rearrangements. In its TCRdb copy, this immuneACCESS table keeps in-frame sequences only and misses some clones. Where compared with another copy, unresolved V genes explain less than half of these, and the others have no known cause. V, J and clone size are taken as reported in that table, and D and trimming were inferred from the DNA itself. A total of around 300,000 clones appear in this sample, roughly 91% of them only once. The ten most abundant clones make up around 2% of the sample.

This sample was taken from a study of blood T cell repertoires in COVID-19 (dated by TCRdb to 2018 to 2021). With respect to the entire study: Recovered participants in ImmuneRACE Cohort 3 were defined by two consecutive negative NP/OP PCR tests, clearance by a healthcare professional, or resolution of symptoms. Collaborator samples came from the United States, Italy and Spain and covered acute and convalescent phases of COVID-19. The prospective study material was composed of cDNA or gDNA derived from T cells, B-cell-depleted T cells, or PBMCs. A freely available public database, intended as a resource for researchers studying the immune response to SARS-CoV-2, is where the repertoires were released. Where HLA class I and class II types were available, the types were taken from metadata supplied by the sample provider, not from assay-based typing. The dataset comprised deeply sampled blood TCRbeta repertoires from subjects exposed to, actively infected with, or recovered from COVID-19. Samples came from the ongoing ImmuneRACE study (first 160 participants) plus 1,254 subjects from 6 global collaborators. Nearly every sample came with metadata listing a de-identified subject ID, COVID-19 status, age in years and sex. Results and caveats for the whole study, not just this receptor: How much clinical and demographic metadata was included differed by source and by participant, and the metadata was provided uncurated.

The V gene is TRBV3-1 (or the pseudogene TRBV3-2) and the J gene is TRBJ2-3, with 7 bases aligning to TRBD2. Sequencing used PBMCs or T cells enriched from blood (not recorded which). This receptor was obtained from a woman aged 60 to 75 in a cohort exposed to, infected with or recovered from COVID-19 (not recorded which). CDR3 protein: CASSQVAGRVLDTQYF. The DNA sequence follows: TGTGCCAGCAGCCAAGTAGCGGGTCGAGTCTTAGATACGCAGTATTTT.